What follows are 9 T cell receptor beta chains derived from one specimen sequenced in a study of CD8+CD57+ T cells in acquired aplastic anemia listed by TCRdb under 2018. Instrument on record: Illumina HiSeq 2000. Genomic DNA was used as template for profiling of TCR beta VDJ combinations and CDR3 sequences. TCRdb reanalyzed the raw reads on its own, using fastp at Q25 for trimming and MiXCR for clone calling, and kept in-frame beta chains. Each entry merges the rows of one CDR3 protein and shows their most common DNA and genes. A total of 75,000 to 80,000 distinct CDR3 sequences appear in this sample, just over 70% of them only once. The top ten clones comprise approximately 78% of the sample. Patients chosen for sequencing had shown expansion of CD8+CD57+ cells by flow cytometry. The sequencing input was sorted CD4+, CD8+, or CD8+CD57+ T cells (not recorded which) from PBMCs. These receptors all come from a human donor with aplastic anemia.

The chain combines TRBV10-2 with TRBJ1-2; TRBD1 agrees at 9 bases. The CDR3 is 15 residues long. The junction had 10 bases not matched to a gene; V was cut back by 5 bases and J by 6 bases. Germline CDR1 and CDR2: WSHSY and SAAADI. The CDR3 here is CASSKDRGAQHGYTF. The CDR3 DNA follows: TGCGCCAGCAGTAAGGACAGGGGAGCCCAGCATGGCTACACCTTC.

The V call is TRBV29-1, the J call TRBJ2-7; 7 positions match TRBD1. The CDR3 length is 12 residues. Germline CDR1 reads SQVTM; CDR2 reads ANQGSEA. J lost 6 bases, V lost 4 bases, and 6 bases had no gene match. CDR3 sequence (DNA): TGCAGCGTTGGGGACAGCTTAGGCGAGCAGTACTTC. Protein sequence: CSVGDSLGEQYF.

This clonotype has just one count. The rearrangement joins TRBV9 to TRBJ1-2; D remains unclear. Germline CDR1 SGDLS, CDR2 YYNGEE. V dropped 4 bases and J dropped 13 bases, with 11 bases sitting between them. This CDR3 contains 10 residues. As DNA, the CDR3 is TGTGCCAGCAGCTCGTCTTTCTTCACCTTC. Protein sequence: CASSSSFFTF.

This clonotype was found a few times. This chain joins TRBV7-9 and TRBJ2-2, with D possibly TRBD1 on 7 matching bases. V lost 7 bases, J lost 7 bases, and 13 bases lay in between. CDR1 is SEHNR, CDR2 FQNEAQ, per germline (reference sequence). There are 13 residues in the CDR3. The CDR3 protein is CASIPGGSGELFF. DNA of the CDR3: TGTGCCAGCATCCCAGGGGGGAGCGGGGAGCTGTTTTTT.

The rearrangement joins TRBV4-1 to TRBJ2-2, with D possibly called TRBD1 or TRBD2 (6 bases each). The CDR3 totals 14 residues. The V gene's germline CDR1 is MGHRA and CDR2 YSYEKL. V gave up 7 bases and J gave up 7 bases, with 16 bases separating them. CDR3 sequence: CASTTEGDVGELFF. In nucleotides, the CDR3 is TGCGCCAGCACGACGGAGGGGGATGTCGGGGAGCTGTTTTTT.

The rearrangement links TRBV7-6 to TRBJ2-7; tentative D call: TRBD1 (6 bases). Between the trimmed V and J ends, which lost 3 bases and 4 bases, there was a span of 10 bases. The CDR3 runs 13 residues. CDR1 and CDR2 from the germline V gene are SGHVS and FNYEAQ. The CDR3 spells CASSFGQLYEQYF. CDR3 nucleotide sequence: TGTGCCAGCAGCTTCGGACAGTTATACGAGCAGTACTTC.

CDR3 residues: CASSLGTGLRDTEAFF. The CDR3 coding sequence is TGCGCCAGCAGCTTGGGGACAGGTCTACGGGACACTGAAGCTTTCTTT. V usage is TRBV5-1 and J usage is TRBJ1-1, with 7 bases aligning to TRBD1. The CDR3 is 16 amino acids. V was clipped by 0 bases and J by 3 bases; unmatched bases: 8. Germline CDR1 is SGHRS and CDR2 is YFSETQ.

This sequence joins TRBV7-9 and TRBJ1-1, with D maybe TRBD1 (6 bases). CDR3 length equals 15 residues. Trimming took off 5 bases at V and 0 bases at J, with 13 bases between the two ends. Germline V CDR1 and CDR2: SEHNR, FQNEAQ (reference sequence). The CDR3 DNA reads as TGTGCCAGCAGCCAAGTCGGGGGGCTGAACACTGAAGCTTTCTTT. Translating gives CASSQVGGLNTEAFF.

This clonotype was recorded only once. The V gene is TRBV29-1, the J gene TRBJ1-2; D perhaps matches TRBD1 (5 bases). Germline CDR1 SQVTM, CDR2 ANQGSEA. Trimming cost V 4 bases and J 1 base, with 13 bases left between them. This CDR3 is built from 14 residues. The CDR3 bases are TGCAGCGTTGTGGAAGGGGACTTTAACTATGGCTACACCTTC. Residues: CSVVEGDFNYGYTF.